The 25 T cell receptor beta chains in this list originate from one sample, sequenced in a study of blood T cell repertoires in COVID-19. This table comes from immunoSEQ multiplex PCR, and its TCRdb copy is limited to in-frame clones, with some not included. The sample holds 95,000 to 150,000 clones; less than 75% are singletons and the top ten take under 1%. Sequenced input: peripheral blood. The receptors were gathered from a human donor with acute or convalescent COVID-19. The donor label of this sample is uncertain.

This chain links TRBV2 with TRBJ1-6, with D uncertain. The V gene lost 5 bases and the J gene lost 7 bases, with 15 bases spanning the gap. Germline V gene data show CDR1 as SNHLY and CDR2 as FYNNEI. The CDR3 is 15 amino acids. CDR3 protein: CASSPPGGWNSPLHF. The CDR3 DNA sequence: TGTGCCAGCAGTCCCCCGGGAGGTTGGAATTCACCCCTCCACTTT.

The CDR3 DNA sequence: TGTGCCAGCAGCCAATGGACAGGGCGTAATGAGCAGTTCTTC. Translated, it gives CASSQWTGRNEQFF. V gene TRBV3-1 (or the pseudogene TRBV3-2) combines with J gene TRBJ2-1, with 8 nucleotides matching TRBD1. The V gene end was trimmed by 2 bases and the J gene end by 7 bases; junction bases not matched to a gene: 4. The CDR3 is 14 residues long. The germline gives CDR1 LGHDT, CDR2 YNNKEL (reference sequence).

V usage is TRBV4-2 and J usage is TRBJ2-7; 7 nucleotides agree with TRBD2. V was clipped by 4 bases and J by 1 base; unmatched bases: 7. The CDR3 contains 15 residues. Germline values: CDR1 LGHNA, CDR2 YNFKEQ. CDR3 region: CASSPRLAESYEQYF. The CDR3 nucleotides read TGTGCCAGCAGCCCCCGTCTAGCGGAATCCTACGAGCAGTACTTC.

The gene calls are TRBV6-5 and TRBJ1-4, with 9 bases that match TRBD1. This CDR3 is 14 amino acids long. The ends lost 6 bases at V and 8 bases at J; junction bases unmatched: 7. Germline CDR1 MNHEY, CDR2 SVGAGI. The CDR3 nucleotides read TGTGCCAGCAGACAAAAGGGGACAGGGGAAAAACTGTTTTTT. It encodes CASRQKGTGEKLFF.

The rearrangement links TRBV19 to TRBJ1-3; TRBD1 matches 7 bases. With 7 bases clipped from V and 1 base from J, the junction kept 4 bases outside the gene matches. This CDR3 has 14 residues. Germline CDR1 and CDR2: LNHDA and SQIVND (reference sequence). The CDR3: CASKTGLSGNTIYF. DNA of the CDR3: TGTGCCAGTAAGACAGGGCTGTCTGGAAACACCATATATTTT.

The J gene is TRBJ2-7, the V gene TRBV29-1, with 11 bases matching TRBD2. This CDR3 is built from 14 residues. V lost 6 bases, J lost 1 base, and 5 bases stayed unmatched. Germline V gene data show CDR1 as SQVTM and CDR2 as ANQGSEA. This CDR3 is CSVATSGVSYEQYF. The CDR3 DNA reads as TGCAGCGTAGCGACTAGCGGGGTGTCCTACGAGCAGTACTTC.

The gene calls are TRBV28 and TRBJ1-2, with 10 bases lining up with TRBD1. The CDR3 consists of 15 residues. V was pared by 5 bases and J by 8 bases, with 11 bases of the junction left unmatched. Germline assignment: CDR1 MDHEN and CDR2 SYDVKM. In nucleotides, the CDR3 is TGTGCCAGCAGTGCCATGGACAGGGGGGGAAAAGGCTACACCTTC. As protein: CASSAMDRGGKGYTF.

This chain connects TRBV19 to TRBJ1-2; the D gene is possibly TRBD1 (6 bases). The germline V gene has CDR1 LNHDA and CDR2 SQIVND (reference sequence). There are 13 residues in the CDR3. Trimming took 6 bases from V and 1 from J, leaving 9 bases between them. CDR3 coding DNA: TGTGCCAGTAGACAGGGCCTTAACTATGGCTACACCTTC. This codes for CASRQGLNYGYTF.

This clone was seen a few times. The J gene is TRBJ1-5, the V gene TRBV24-1, with 7 bases lining up with TRBD1. Trimming removed 3 bases from V and 4 bases from J; junction bases left unmatched: 2. The CDR3 is 14 amino acids. Germline V gene data show CDR1 as KGHDR and CDR2 as SFDVKD. CDR3 residues: CATSDTGVNQPQHF. The CDR3 DNA reads as TGTGCCACCAGTGATACAGGGGTGAATCAGCCCCAGCATTTT.

This sequence joins TRBV7-3 and TRBJ1-3; weak D call: TRBD1 (5 bases). The CDR3 length is 15 residues. CDR1 is SGHTA and CDR2 is FQGTGA in the germline V gene. Trimming removed 2 bases from V and 2 bases from J, with 10 bases in between. CDR3 sequence reads: CASSLSGEAGNTIYF. CDR3 DNA sequence: TGTGCCAGCAGCTTATCGGGGGAAGCTGGAAACACCATATATTTT. The variable domain in full, with the rest retrieved from reference TRBV7-3 and TRBJ1-3, is GAGVSQTPSNKVTEKGKYVELRCDPISGHTALYWYRQSLGQGPEFLIYFQGTGAADDSGLPNDRFFAVRPEGSVSTLKIQRTERGDSAVYLCASSLSGEAGNTIYFGEGSWLTVV.

The chain combines TRBV7-9 with TRBJ2-7; D possibly corresponds to TRBD1 (6 bases). V gave up 5 bases and J gave up 0 bases, with 8 bases separating them. Germline V gene sequence: CDR1 SEHNR, CDR2 FQNEAQ (reference sequence). This CDR3 is 13 amino acids long. The CDR3 reads CASSRDNSYEQYF. The DNA for the CDR3 is TGTGCCAGCAGCCGGGACAACTCCTACGAGCAGTACTTC. The variable domain in full, completed from reference TRBV7-9 and TRBJ2-7, reads DTGVSQNPRHKITKRGQNVTFRCDPISEHNRLYWYRQTLGQGPEFLTYFQNEAQLEKSRLLSDRFSAERPKGSFSTLEIQRTEQGDSAMYLCASSRDNSYEQYFGPGTRLTVT.

The gene calls are TRBV21-1 and TRBJ2-5; the table's D call, TRBD1, was not checked against the DNA. TRBV21-1 is given as a pseudogene. This CDR3 region has 13 residues. The CDR3 is CANKQGAGETQYF. The CDR3 coding sequence is TGTGCCAATAAACAGGGTGCTGGAGAGACCCAGTACTTC.

This clone was seen just once. The chain employs TRBV5-1 and TRBJ2-5, with D perhaps matching TRBD2 (6 bases). The V gene lost 4 bases and the J gene lost 5 bases, with 15 bases spanning the gap. CDR1 is SGHRS and CDR2 is YFSETQ in the germline V gene. This CDR3 region has 14 residues. CDR3 bases: TGCGCCAGCAGCCCCGGGCCGGGGGAGGAGACCCAGTACTTC. Protein sequence: CASSPGPGEETQYF.

This rearrangement joins TRBV7-9 to TRBJ1-1; maybe TRBD1 (6 bases). The CDR3 extends over 13 amino acids. Trimming removed 3 bases at V and 6 bases at J, with 11 bases between. Germline V gene sequence: CDR1 SEHNR, CDR2 FQNEAQ (reference sequence). The CDR3 loop is CASSFIQGAEAFF. The CDR3 nucleotides read TGTGCCAGCAGCTTTATACAGGGCGCTGAAGCTTTCTTT.

This clone was recorded a few times. V and J are TRBV6-1 and TRBJ1-4; 12 positions agree with TRBD1. V lost 4 bases to trimming and J lost 0 bases; unmatched junction nucleotides: 6. The CDR3 contains 18 residues. Germline assignment: CDR1 MNHNS and CDR2 SASEGT. CDR3 loop: CASSVGTGGAPTNEKLFF. The CDR3 nucleotides read TGTGCCAGCAGTGTAGGGACAGGGGGCGCCCCAACTAATGAAAAACTGTTTTTT.

This chain uses TRBV6-6 with TRBJ2-7, with 9 bases identical to TRBD1. The CDR3 sequence is 16 residues long. The J segment lost 7 bases and the V segment lost 6 bases, leaving 16 bases of the junction unmatched. CDR1 is MNHNY, CDR2 SVGAGI, per germline (reference sequence). In DNA form, the CDR3 reads TGTGCCAGCAGACCACAGGGGGCCCCTGATGTGGGGGAGCAGTACGTC. It encodes CASRPQGAPDVGEQYV.

This clone is termed medium-sized. This sequence joins TRBV2 and TRBJ1-6; 7 bases align to TRBD1. Germline CDR1 and CDR2: SNHLY and FYNNEI. J gave up 8 bases and V 6 bases, and 7 bases lay outside the gene matches. CDR3 size: 14 residues. The CDR3 reads CASSRDRGYSPLHF. CDR3 nucleotide sequence: TGTGCCAGCAGCCGGGACAGAGGTTATTCACCCCTCCACTTT.

The rearrangement joins TRBV27 to TRBJ1-1, with 8 bases identical to TRBD1. CDR3 size: 13 residues. CDR1 and CDR2 (germline): MNHEY, SMNVEV (reference sequence). V lost 5 bases and J lost 11; bases outside the gene matches: 10. The CDR3 reads CASSGTGGSVAFF. The CDR3 bases are TGTGCCAGCAGTGGGACAGGAGGGAGTGTGGCTTTCTTT.

The chain employs TRBV2 and TRBJ1-5, with unresolved D. The germline V gene has CDR1 SNHLY and CDR2 FYNNEI. The CDR3 is 14 amino acids. Deletions cut 1 base from V and 3 bases from J, with 7 bases between. CDR3: CASSEDSANQPQHF. As DNA, the CDR3 is TGTGCCAGCAGTGAAGACAGTGCCAATCAGCCCCAGCATTTT. Drawing the rest from reference TRBV2 and TRBJ1-5, the complete variable domain is EPEVTQTPSHQVTQMGQEVILRCVPISNHLYFYWYRQILGQKVEFLVSFYNNEISEKSEIFDDQFSVERPDGSNFTLKIRSTKLEDSAMYFCASSEDSANQPQHFGDGTRLSIL.

The chain employs TRBV5-1 and TRBJ2-2, with no clear D. The CDR3 length is 14 residues. V was shortened by 7 bases and J by 6 bases, with 16 bases between the two germline ends. Germline CDR1 is SGHRS and CDR2 is YFSETQ. As DNA, the CDR3 is TGCGCCAGCCGCGAGTACGGTTTTGCCGGGGAGCTGTTTTTT. It yields the protein CASREYGFAGELFF.

The chain links TRBV18 to TRBJ1-1; weak D call: TRBD1 (5 bases). CDR3 length equals 15 residues. With 3 bases removed from V and 1 base from J, the gap between germline ends came to 12 bases. The germline CDR1 and CDR2 sequences are KGHSH and LQKENI. The CDR3 here is CASSPTDTPNTEAFF. CDR3 bases: TGTGCCAGCTCACCCACGGACACTCCGAACACTGAAGCTTTCTTT.

The table lists this clone with a few counts. Here the CDR3 reads CASSLRQGESYEQYF. In DNA, the CDR3 is TGTGCCAGCAGCCTCAGACAGGGGGAATCCTACGAGCAGTACTTC. The chain employs TRBV6-1 and TRBJ2-7, with 9 bases aligning to TRBD1. Germline V lookup: CDR1 MNHNS, CDR2 SASEGT. Trimming removed 6 bases from V and 1 base from J; junction bases left unmatched: 7. The CDR3 loop spans 15 amino acids.

This clone has only a few counts. This chain uses TRBV5-6 with TRBJ1-6; D unclear. The CDR3 extends over 16 amino acids. Trimming pared 4 bases from V and 4 bases from J, leaving 15 bases between. CDR1 and CDR2 (germline): SGHDT, YYEEEE. The CDR3 reads CASSPGNGRYNSPLHF. The CDR3 region has the DNA TGTGCCAGCAGCCCGGGGAACGGACGATATAATTCACCCCTCCACTTT.

The chain carries TRBV21-1 and TRBJ1-1; the DNA was not used to check the table's D call, TRBD1. TRBV21-1 is a pseudogene locus. The CDR3 consists of 15 residues. The CDR3 reads CASSKLGQGNTEAFF. For the CDR3, the DNA is TGTGCCAGCAGCAAACTAGGACAGGGGAACACTGAAGCTTTCTTT.

With regard to this clone: The sample contains more than one DNA sequence encoding this CDR3. The CDR3 sequence: CASSLVGGGTGELFF. CDR3 DNA sequence: TGTGCCAGCAGCTTAGTAGGCGGGGGTACCGGGGAGCTGTTTTTT. J is TRBJ2-2 and V is TRBV11-2; 7 bases are a match to TRBD2. The CDR3 spans 15 residues. V shed 1 base and J 5 bases; nucleotides not matched to a gene: 4. CDR1 is SGHAT and CDR2 is FQNNGV in the germline V gene.